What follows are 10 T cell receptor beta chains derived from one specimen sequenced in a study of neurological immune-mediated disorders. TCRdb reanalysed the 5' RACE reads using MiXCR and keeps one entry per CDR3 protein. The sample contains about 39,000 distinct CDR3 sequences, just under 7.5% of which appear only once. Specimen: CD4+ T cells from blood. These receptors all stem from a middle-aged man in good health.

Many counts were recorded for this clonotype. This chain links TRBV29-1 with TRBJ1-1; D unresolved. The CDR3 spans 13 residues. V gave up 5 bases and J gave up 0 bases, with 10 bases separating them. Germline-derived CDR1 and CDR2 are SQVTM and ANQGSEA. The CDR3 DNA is TGCAGCGTTCAGACGACCTTGAACACTGAAGCTTTCTTT. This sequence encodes CSVQTTLNTEAFF.

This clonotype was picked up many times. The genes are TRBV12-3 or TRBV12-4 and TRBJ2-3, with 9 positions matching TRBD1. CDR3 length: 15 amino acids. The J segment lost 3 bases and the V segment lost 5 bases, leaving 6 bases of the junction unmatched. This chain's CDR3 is CASSLQGAVTDTQYF. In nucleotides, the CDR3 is TGTGCCAGCAGTCTACAGGGGGCCGTAACAGATACGCAGTATTTT.

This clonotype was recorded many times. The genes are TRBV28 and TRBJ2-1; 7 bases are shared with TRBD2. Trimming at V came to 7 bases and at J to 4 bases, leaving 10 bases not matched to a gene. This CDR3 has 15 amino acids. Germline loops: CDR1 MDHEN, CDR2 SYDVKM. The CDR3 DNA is TGTGCCAGCAAGCGCGGGAGAGGGGTTTACAATGAGCAGTTCTTC. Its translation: CASKRGRGVYNEQFF.

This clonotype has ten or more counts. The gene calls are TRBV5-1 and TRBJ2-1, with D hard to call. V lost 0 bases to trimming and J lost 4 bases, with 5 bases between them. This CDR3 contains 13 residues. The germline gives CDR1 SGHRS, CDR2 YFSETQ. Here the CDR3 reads CASSLEPYNEQFF. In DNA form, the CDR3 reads TGCGCCAGCAGCTTGGAGCCGTACAATGAGCAGTTCTTC.

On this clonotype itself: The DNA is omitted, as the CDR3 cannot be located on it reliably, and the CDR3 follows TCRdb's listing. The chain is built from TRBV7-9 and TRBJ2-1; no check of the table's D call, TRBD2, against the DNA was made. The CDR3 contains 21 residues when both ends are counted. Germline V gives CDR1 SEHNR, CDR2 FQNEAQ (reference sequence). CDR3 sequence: CASSFYICSASSPSSYNEQFF.

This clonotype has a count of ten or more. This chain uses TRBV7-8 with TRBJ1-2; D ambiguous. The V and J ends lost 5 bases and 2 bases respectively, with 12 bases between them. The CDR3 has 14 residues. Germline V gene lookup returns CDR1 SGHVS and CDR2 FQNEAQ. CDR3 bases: TGTGCCAGCAGCCAAAGGGAGCACAACTATGGCTACACCTTC. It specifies CASSQREHNYGYTF.

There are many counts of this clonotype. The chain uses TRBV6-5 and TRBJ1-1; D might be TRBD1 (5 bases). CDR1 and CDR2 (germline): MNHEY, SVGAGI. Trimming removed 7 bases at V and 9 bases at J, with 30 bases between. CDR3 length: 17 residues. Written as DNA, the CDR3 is TGTGCCAGCACCCAAGTCCGGTGGGACCAGTCACTGGGCCAAGCTTTCTTT. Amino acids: CASTQVRWDQSLGQAFF.

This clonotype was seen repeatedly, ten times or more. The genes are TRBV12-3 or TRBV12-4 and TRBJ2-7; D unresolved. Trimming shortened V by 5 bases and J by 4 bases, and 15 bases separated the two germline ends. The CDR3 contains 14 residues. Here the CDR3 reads CASSPSVGRYEQYF. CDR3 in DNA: TGTGCCAGCAGTCCCTCGGTGGGAAGGTACGAGCAGTACTTC.

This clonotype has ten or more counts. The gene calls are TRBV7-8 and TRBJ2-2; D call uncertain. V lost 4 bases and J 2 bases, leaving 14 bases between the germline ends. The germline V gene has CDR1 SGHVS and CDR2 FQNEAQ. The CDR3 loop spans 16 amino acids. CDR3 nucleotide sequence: TGTGCCAGCAGCTCCGTTACGGGCGTTAACACCGGGGAGCTGTTTTTT. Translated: CASSSVTGVNTGELFF.

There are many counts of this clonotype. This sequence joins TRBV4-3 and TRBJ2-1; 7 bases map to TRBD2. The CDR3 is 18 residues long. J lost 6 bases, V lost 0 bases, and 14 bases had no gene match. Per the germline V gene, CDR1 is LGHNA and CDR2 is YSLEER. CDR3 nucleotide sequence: TGCGCCAGCAGCCAAGATATAGCGTTCGGGAGGACGACCAATGAGCAGTTCTTC. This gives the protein CASSQDIAFGRTTNEQFF.